Listed here are 23 T cell receptor beta chains from one sample, sequenced in a study of shared clonotypes between healthy human individuals. Selected positively for CCR7 and CD45RO-negative, naive CD8 cells excluded terminally differentiated effector memory CD45RA+ cells. The repertoire was sequenced with immunoSEQ multiplex PCR; TCRdb's copy has only in-frame clones and lacks some. The sample yields around 2,100,000 clones, approximately 95% seen once. The source material was naive CD8+ T cells sorted from blood. Every receptor here comes from a man aged 18 to 29 in good health.

The chain links TRBV19 to TRBJ2-1; D ambiguous. The CDR3 runs 13 residues. Germline V gene sequence: CDR1 LNHDA, CDR2 SQIVND (reference sequence). The germline V and J ends were trimmed by 8 bases and 4 bases, with 12 bases remaining between them. CDR3 coding DNA: TGTGCCAGTCGCGGTGTGGGGTACAATGAGCAGTTCTTC. Its translation: CASRGVGYNEQFF.

The chain is built from TRBV6-1 and TRBJ2-4; D may match TRBD1 or TRBD2 (5 bases each). Trimming took 6 bases from V and 6 from J, leaving 15 bases between them. This CDR3 comprises 14 residues. Germline-derived CDR1 and CDR2 are MNHNS and SASEGT. Here the CDR3 reads CASRGGTDPNIQYF. CDR3 bases: TGTGCCAGCAGAGGTGGGACGGATCCAAACATTCAGTACTTC.

The chain combines TRBV6-1 with TRBJ2-4, with no clear D. The CDR3 has 13 residues. Germline assignment: CDR1 MNHNS and CDR2 SASEGT. The V end was cut by 1 base, the J end by 5 bases, with 6 bases between. This chain's CDR3 is CASSEGGENIQYF. The CDR3 DNA follows: TGTGCCAGCAGTGAAGGCGGTGAAAACATTCAGTACTTC.

The gene calls are TRBV28 and TRBJ2-5; tentative D call: TRBD2 (5 bases). The assigned J gene may be wrong: the sequence end matches TRBJ2-7 better. The CDR3 runs 14 residues. The V gene's germline CDR1 is MDHEN and CDR2 SYDVKM. The CDR3 protein is CASSFWSGLNEQYF. CDR3 sequence (DNA): TGTGCCAGCAGTTTTTGGTCGGGGTTAAACGAGCAGTACTTC.

This clone was picked up one time. The rearrangement joins TRBV2 to TRBJ2-7, with TRBD2 as a possible D gene (7 bases). Germline V CDR1 and CDR2: SNHLY, FYNNEI. CDR3 length equals 12 residues. Trimming left V 5 bases short and J 5 bases short, with 10 bases between. CDR3 sequence reads: CASSSGGHEQYF. CDR3 nucleotides: TGTGCCAGCAGTTCCGGGGGGCACGAGCAGTACTTC.

This clone came up once. V gene TRBV15 combines with J gene TRBJ1-5; D possibly corresponds to TRBD1 (5 bases). Germline V gene lookup returns CDR1 LNHNV and CDR2 YYDKDF (reference sequence). V dropped 3 bases and J dropped 9 bases, with 9 bases sitting between them. The CDR3 runs 12 residues. CDR3 region: CATSSSGGPQHF. The DNA of the CDR3 is TGTGCCACCAGCAGCTCTGGGGGGCCCCAGCATTTT.

The V gene is TRBV6-6, the J gene TRBJ2-5, with D tentatively TRBD1 (6 bases). The closer fit of TRBJ2-7 to the DNA end suggests the J call may be wrong. Germline-derived CDR1 and CDR2 are MNHNY and SVGAGI (reference sequence). This CDR3 has 13 residues. The CDR3 sequence is CASSYTKQGEQYF. CDR3 DNA sequence: TGTGCCAGCAGTTACACAAAACAGGGCGAGCAGTACTTC.

This chain links TRBV5-4 with TRBJ2-3; tentatively, D is TRBD1 or TRBD2 (5 bases each). V was clipped by 6 bases and J by 5 bases, with 19 bases between them. Germline V lookup: CDR1 SGHNT, CDR2 YYREEE (reference sequence). This CDR3 spans 15 amino acids. The CDR3 sequence is CASTPGRSLGDTQYF. CDR3 DNA sequence: TGTGCCAGCACCCCGGGACGGAGCCTCGGAGATACGCAGTATTTT.

CDR3 nucleotide sequence: TGTGCCAGCAGCCAAGAAACTAGCGGGCCACTCATCGGGGAGCTGTTTTTT. It translates to CASSQETSGPLIGELFF. The gene calls are TRBV14 and TRBJ2-2; 9 bases agree with TRBD2. The CDR3 covers 17 residues. Germline V gene data show CDR1 as SGHDN and CDR2 as FVKESK. Trimming cost V 0 bases and J 7 bases; bases outside gene matches: 9.

The chain is built from TRBV4-3 and TRBJ2-1; maybe TRBD1 (5 bases). Looked up from germline, CDR1 is LGHNA and CDR2 is YSLEER. This CDR3 has 14 residues. The V gene lost 5 bases and the J gene lost 5 bases, with 13 bases spanning the gap. CDR3 DNA sequence: TGCGCCAGCAGCAGCCAGGACATGAACAATGAGCAGTTCTTC. Translated: CASSSQDMNNEQFF.

The chain carries TRBV19 and TRBJ1-2; 9 bases are a match to TRBD1. This CDR3 contains 13 residues. CDR1 is LNHDA, CDR2 SQIVND, per germline (reference sequence). V gave up 3 bases and J gave up 6 bases; unmatched junction bases: 2. The CDR3 sequence: CASSIGQGNGYTF. The CDR3 DNA sequence: TGTGCCAGTAGTATCGGACAGGGGAATGGCTACACCTTC.

The chain carries TRBV15 and TRBJ1-5, with no clear D. V shed 5 bases and J shed 7 bases, with 15 bases lying between them. From germline, CDR1 is LNHNV and CDR2 YYDKDF (reference sequence). CDR3 length: 14 amino acids. DNA of the CDR3: TGTGCCACCAGCCCCGAGCAGGTCAGCCAGCCCCAGCATTTT. This translates into CATSPEQVSQPQHF.

The J gene is TRBJ2-5, the V gene TRBV7-9; TRBD1 aligns across 7 bases. The germline CDR1 and CDR2 sequences are SEHNR and FQNEAQ (reference sequence). CDR3 length: 16 amino acids. With V trimmed by 1 base and J by 0 bases, 5 bases remained unmatched. CDR3: CASSLEGTDYQETQYF. In DNA form, the CDR3 reads TGTGCCAGCAGCTTAGAAGGGACAGACTACCAAGAGACCCAGTACTTC. Full variable domain (missing parts from reference TRBV7-9 and TRBJ2-5): DTGVSQNPRHKITKRGQNVTFRCDPISEHNRLYWYRQTLGQGPEFLTYFQNEAQLEKSRLLSDRFSAERPKGSFSTLEIQRTEQGDSAMYLCASSLEGTDYQETQYFGPGTRLLVL.

This chain uses TRBV29-1 with TRBJ2-3; TRBD1 might be the D (6 bases). The CDR3 loop spans 13 amino acids. The V end was cut by 3 bases, the J end by 2 bases, with 9 bases between. The germline V gene has CDR1 SQVTM and CDR2 ANQGSEA. The CDR3 nucleotides read TGCAGCGTTGAGGTGGGGGCCACAGATACGCAGTATTTT. This codes for CSVEVGATDTQYF.

The J gene is TRBJ1-1, the V gene TRBV21-1; the table's D call TRBD1 went unverified against the DNA. TRBV21-1 is listed as a pseudogene. The CDR3 consists of 20 residues. The CDR3 loop is CASSKALQCLDRVGNTEAFF. The CDR3, as DNA: TGTGCCAGCAGCAAAGCGCTTCAATGTTTGGACAGGGTGGGGAACACTGAAGCTTTCTTT.

This rearrangement joins TRBV28 to TRBJ2-2, with D maybe TRBD2 (6 bases). The CDR3 spans 11 residues. Germline V gene sequence: CDR1 MDHEN, CDR2 SYDVKM. The CDR3 loop is CACGNPGELFF. The CDR3 DNA reads TGTGCATGCGGGAATCCCGGGGAGCTGTTTTTT.

This clone was seen once. The rearrangement uses TRBV7-3 and TRBJ2-1; D unresolved. Germline V gene sequence: CDR1 SGHTA, CDR2 FQGTGA. The CDR3 contains 15 residues. V was clipped by 1 base and J by 1 base, with 8 bases between them. Written as DNA, the CDR3 is TGTGCCAGCAGCTTAAGTGGGGTATCCTACAATGAGCAGTTCTTC. Amino acid sequence: CASSLSGVSYNEQFF.

The chain recombines TRBV5-1 with TRBJ2-7; D might be TRBD1 or TRBD2, each matching 5 bases. The germline CDR1 and CDR2 sequences are SGHRS and YFSETQ. This CDR3 is 11 amino acids long. Trimming shortened V by 4 bases and J by 5 bases, and 7 bases separated the two germline ends. The CDR3 DNA reads as TGCGCCAGCAGCGGGGGAGACGAGCAGTACTTC. Translating gives CASSGGDEQYF.

The rearrangement links TRBV4-3 to TRBJ2-2; D not certain. From germline, CDR1 is LGHNA and CDR2 YSLEER. The CDR3 spans 15 residues. The V end lost 3 bases, the J end lost 4 bases, and 12 bases lay between the germline ends. The CDR3 sequence is CASSQLTGTTGELFF. CDR3 DNA sequence: TGCGCCAGCAGCCAGCTAACTGGAACCACCGGGGAGCTGTTTTTT.

The chain has TRBV29-1 and TRBJ2-3, with D hard to call. Trimming stripped 4 bases from V and 6 bases from J, with 11 bases between. CDR1 and CDR2 from the germline V gene are SQVTM and ANQGSEA. The length of the CDR3 is 12 residues. The CDR3 region has the DNA TGCAGCGTTGCCCCTAACGGGGATACGCAGTATTTT. The encoded protein is CSVAPNGDTQYF.

CDR3: CASSKAGGIENEQYF. In DNA, the CDR3 is TGTGCCAGCAGCAAAGCGGGAGGGATCGAAAACGAGCAGTACTTC. This chain uses TRBV21-1 with TRBJ2-7; TRBD2 is the table's D call and was not checked against the DNA. TRBV21-1 is annotated as a pseudogene. The CDR3 extends over 15 amino acids.

The J gene is TRBJ1-1, the V gene TRBV29-1, with unresolved D. Germline V gene sequence: CDR1 SQVTM, CDR2 ANQGSEA. CDR3 size: 10 residues. V lost 6 bases to trimming and J lost 11 bases, with 13 bases between them. The CDR3 here is CSVPRMGAFF. The CDR3 DNA reads TGCAGCGTCCCCCGCATGGGGGCTTTCTTT.

The gene calls are TRBV14 and TRBJ2-3; 9 bases align to TRBD1. The CDR3 is 13 residues long. Germline CDR1 is SGHDN and CDR2 is FVKESK. V lost 4 bases and J lost 5; bases outside the gene matches: 1. The CDR3 region is CASSPGQGDTQYF. CDR3 sequence (DNA): TGTGCCAGCAGCCCGGGACAGGGAGATACGCAGTATTTT.